Below are 29 T cell receptor beta chains sequenced from a single sample in a study of early T cells in non-severe SARS-CoV-2 infection. Using its own MiXCR run on the 5' RACE reads, TCRdb lists one record per CDR3 protein. The sample records roughly 38,000 distinct CDR3 sequences, 5.5% being singletons. The sequenced sample was whole blood, obtained at baseline. Receptors originate from an adult who was a healthcare worker with PCR-confirmed SARS-CoV-2 infection or an uninfected control (not recorded which).

This clonotype was found a few times. This chain links TRBV11-2 with TRBJ2-5; a possible D gene is TRBD1 (7 bases). V was pared by 4 bases and J by 1 base, with 19 bases between. Germline-derived CDR1 and CDR2 are SGHAT and FQNNGV. The CDR3 covers 17 residues. Written as DNA, the CDR3 is TGTGCCAGCAGCTCAAGAATGCCAGGGGGGTTCCAAGAGACCCAGTACTTC. It is translated as CASSSRMPGGFQETQYF.

This clonotype showed up many times. The chain uses TRBV27 and TRBJ2-1; 9 positions match TRBD1. CDR1 is MNHEY, CDR2 SMNVEV, per germline (reference sequence). V shed 3 bases and J 4 bases; nucleotides not matched to a gene: 4. The CDR3 sequence is 15 residues long. The DNA for the CDR3 is TGTGCCAGCAGTTTCGGGACAGGGACTTACAATGAGCAGTTCTTC. This encodes CASSFGTGTYNEQFF.

The chain employs TRBV6-5 and TRBJ1-2; D gene uncertain. Trimming shortened V by 6 bases and J by 4 bases, and 12 bases separated the two germline ends. There are 13 residues in the CDR3. CDR1 MNHEY and CDR2 SVGAGI come from the germline V gene. CDR3 sequence (DNA): TGTGCCAGCAGCGCCGGCCGGCTCTATGGCTACACCTTC. This gives the protein CASSAGRLYGYTF.

This clonotype showed up many times. The V and J genes are TRBV24-1 and TRBJ2-3, with 11 bases identical to TRBD2. The CDR3 is made up of 15 amino acids. V gave up 3 bases and J gave up 7 bases; unmatched junction bases: 5. Looked up from germline, CDR1 is KGHDR and CDR2 is SFDVKD. CDR3 sequence (DNA): TGTGCCACCAGTGATCCGACTAGCGGGGCGTATACGCAGTATTTT. This gives the protein CATSDPTSGAYTQYF.

The chain uses TRBV20-1 and TRBJ1-2; D ambiguous. The CDR3 consists of 15 residues. The V gene lost 5 bases and the J gene lost 0 bases, with 16 bases spanning the gap. Germline V CDR1 and CDR2: DFQATT, SNEGSKA (reference sequence). DNA for the CDR3: TGCAGTGCTGGCCTATCGGGGTACGCTAACTATGGCTACACCTTC. Translated, it gives CSAGLSGYANYGYTF.

At least ten counts were recorded for this clonotype. The gene calls are TRBV5-1 and TRBJ1-2; no firm D call. The CDR3 has 12 residues. V was clipped by 3 bases and J by 7 bases, with 10 bases between them. Germline CDR1 SGHRS, CDR2 YFSETQ. The CDR3 loop reads CASSSDDGGYTF. CDR3 nucleotides: TGCGCCAGCAGCTCCGACGACGGTGGCTACACCTTC.

This clonotype was counted only a few times. V gene TRBV19 combines with J gene TRBJ2-5; unclear D gene. The ends were cut back, 6 bases at V and 3 bases at J, with 14 bases in the middle. CDR3 length: 14 residues. Germline V lookup: CDR1 LNHDA, CDR2 SQIVND (reference sequence). CDR3 nucleotide sequence: TGTGCCAGTAGCCAAAGACGGATTAAAGAGACCCAGTACTTC. Its protein is CASSQRRIKETQYF.

This clonotype was seen ten or more times. The V call is TRBV13, the J call TRBJ2-1; possibly TRBD1 or TRBD2 for D (5 bases each). The germline V and J ends were trimmed by 5 bases and 0 bases, with 11 bases remaining between them. Germline values: CDR1 PRHDT, CDR2 FYEKMQ (reference sequence). The CDR3 consists of 15 residues. The CDR3 region is CASSLLGTSYNEQFF. The CDR3, as DNA: TGTGCCAGCAGCCTTCTCGGGACCTCCTACAATGAGCAGTTCTTC.

The table lists this clonotype with many counts. The rearrangement links TRBV30 to TRBJ2-5; TRBD1 is a possible D gene (5 bases). V lost 1 base and J 5 bases, leaving 14 bases between the germline ends. Germline V gives CDR1 GTSNPN, CDR2 SVGIG (reference sequence). There are 14 residues in the CDR3. The DNA for the CDR3 is TGTGCCTGGAGTGGGGGCAGGGATAGGGAGACCCAGTACTTC. Translated: CAWSGGRDRETQYF.

Here the CDR3 reads CAIGTGVEQYF. The CDR3, as DNA: TGTGCCATCGGTACAGGGGTCGAGCAGTACTTC. The chain uses TRBV28 and TRBJ2-7, with TRBD1 matching over 7 bases. J was trimmed by 6 bases and V by 10 bases; bases with no gene match: 6. CDR1 and CDR2 from the germline V gene are MDHEN and SYDVKM. This CDR3 is 11 amino acids long.

This clonotype was found a few times. The chain recombines TRBV6-5 with TRBJ2-3; D unresolved. There are 13 residues in the CDR3. Trimming left V 6 bases short and J 4 bases short, with 11 bases between. CDR1 and CDR2 (germline): MNHEY, SVGAGI. The CDR3 spells CASRSLAPDTQYF. CDR3 coding DNA: TGTGCCAGCAGAAGTTTGGCCCCAGATACGCAGTATTTT.

This clonotype turned up a few times. The chain couples TRBV29-1 to TRBJ1-3; the D is unclear. The CDR3 extends over 11 amino acids. Trimming took off 4 bases at V and 3 bases at J, with 4 bases between the two ends. The V gene's germline CDR1 is SQVTM and CDR2 ANQGSEA. The CDR3 nucleotides read TGCAGCGTTGGGTATGGAAACACCATATATTTT. As protein: CSVGYGNTIYF.

This clonotype was detected many times. V and J are TRBV6-1 and TRBJ2-4; TRBD2 aligns across 10 bases. The CDR3 is 19 amino acids. After removal of 1 base from V and 0 bases from J, the junction contained 9 bases not matched to a gene. Germline CDR1 is MNHNS and CDR2 is SASEGT. The CDR3 is CASSEEWTSGAVAKNIQYF. Here the CDR3 DNA reads TGTGCCAGCAGTGAAGAGTGGACTAGCGGTGCGGTAGCCAAAAACATTCAGTACTTC.

This clonotype has a count of ten or more. The rearrangement uses TRBV29-1 and TRBJ2-1, with 10 positions matching TRBD1. The V and J ends lost 4 bases and 3 bases, in that order; junction bases with no gene match: 6. The CDR3 runs to 15 residues. Germline CDR1 and CDR2: SQVTM and ANQGSEA. The CDR3 loop reads CSVGGQGIIYNEQFF. The CDR3 DNA is TGCAGCGTTGGGGGACAGGGGATCATCTACAATGAGCAGTTCTTC.

This clonotype was counted ten times or more. This chain joins TRBV12-3 or TRBV12-4 and TRBJ1-1; 8 nucleotides line up with TRBD1. V gave up 7 bases and J gave up 5 bases; unmatched junction bases: 6. This CDR3 has 13 residues. In DNA form, the CDR3 reads TGTGCCAGCAAAAGGACAGGGAGGACTGAAGCTTTCTTT. Its translation: CASKRTGRTEAFF.

This clonotype has ten or more counts. V is TRBV11-1 and J is TRBJ2-3, with D maybe TRBD1 (5 bases). CDR1 SGHAT and CDR2 FQDESV come from the germline V gene (reference sequence). Trimming removed 5 bases at V and 2 bases at J, with 11 bases between. CDR3 size: 14 residues. In DNA form, the CDR3 reads TGTGCCAGCAGCCCAGACAGAATCACAGATACGCAGTATTTT. Translation gives CASSPDRITDTQYF.

The table lists this clonotype with a few counts. This chain connects TRBV7-2 to TRBJ2-2; D is perhaps TRBD1 (6 bases). Germline V gene data show CDR1 as SGHTA and CDR2 as FQGNSA. The V end was cut by 5 bases, the J end by 0 bases, with 10 bases between. The CDR3 runs to 15 residues. CDR3 residues: CASSRDTANTGELFF. CDR3 nucleotide sequence: TGTGCCAGCAGCCGGGACACCGCGAACACCGGGGAGCTGTTTTTT.

Ten or more counts support this clonotype. This chain links TRBV27 with TRBJ1-1, with D possibly TRBD1 on 5 matching bases. CDR1 is MNHEY and CDR2 is SMNVEV in the germline V gene (reference sequence). The CDR3 has 18 amino acids. The V and J ends lost 2 bases and 6 bases respectively, with 25 bases between them. For the CDR3, the DNA is TGTGCCAGCAGTTTAAGTGTCCCCAGGGTCGGGGCGAGGGCTGAAGCTTTCTTT. Its protein is CASSLSVPRVGARAEAFF.

The table lists this clonotype with many counts. The chain carries TRBV6-5 and TRBJ2-3; 9 bases line up with TRBD2. Germline CDR1 reads MNHEY; CDR2 reads SVGAGI. V was pared by 4 bases and J by 0 bases, with 5 bases of the junction left unmatched. The CDR3 is made up of 16 amino acids. This CDR3 reads CASSWGAGGSTDTQYF. CDR3 bases: TGTGCCAGCAGTTGGGGAGCGGGGGGCAGCACAGATACGCAGTATTTT.

This clonotype was recorded at least ten times. The V call is TRBV19, the J call TRBJ1-5; no clear D. The ends were cut back, 4 bases at V and 3 bases at J, with 16 bases in the middle. The CDR3 is made up of 16 amino acids. Per the germline V gene, CDR1 is LNHDA and CDR2 is SQIVND (reference sequence). CDR3 residues: CASSTRGGRTNQPQHF. The CDR3 DNA is TGTGCCAGTAGTACCCGGGGAGGGAGGACCAATCAGCCCCAGCATTTT.

This clonotype showed up many times. The rearrangement joins TRBV3-1 to TRBJ1-2; TRBD1 matches at 9 bases. This CDR3 contains 15 residues. V was pared by 2 bases and J by 6 bases, with 7 bases of the junction left unmatched. The germline V gene has CDR1 LGHDT and CDR2 YNNKEL (reference sequence). The CDR3 DNA reads as TGTGCCAGCAGCCAACGCGGGGACAGGGCTCATGGCTACACCTTC. Protein: CASSQRGDRAHGYTF.

This clonotype was counted ten times or more. The chain joins TRBV10-3 to TRBJ2-7, with TRBD2 matching over 10 bases. The CDR3 length is 16 residues. Germline CDR1 and CDR2: ENHRY and SYGVKD. J gave up 5 bases and V 3 bases, and 10 bases lay outside the gene matches. The CDR3 nucleotides read TGTGCCATCAGTGACCCCGGACTAGCGGCTCCCCACGAGCAGTACTTC. This sequence encodes CAISDPGLAAPHEQYF.

At least ten counts were recorded for this clonotype. The chain has TRBV7-2 and TRBJ1-3; D gene uncertain. Germline V CDR1 and CDR2: SGHTA, FQGNSA. This CDR3 is built from 14 residues. Deletions cut 5 bases from V and 0 bases from J, with 8 bases between. The CDR3 protein is CASSVRHSGNTIYF. The CDR3 DNA reads TGTGCCAGCAGCGTACGTCACTCTGGAAACACCATATATTTT.

This clonotype was seen many times. V gene TRBV3-1 combines with J gene TRBJ2-2; D gene ambiguous. This CDR3 is built from 16 residues. Trimming took 1 base from V and 0 from J, leaving 9 bases between them. Per the germline V gene, CDR1 is LGHDT and CDR2 is YNNKEL (reference sequence). The CDR3 is CASSQGPRTNTGELFF. The CDR3 nucleotides read TGTGCCAGCAGCCAAGGCCCTCGAACGAACACCGGGGAGCTGTTTTTT.

This clonotype has a count of ten or more. The gene calls are TRBV24-1 and TRBJ2-1; 10 bases align to TRBD2. J gave up 7 bases and V 0 bases, and 5 bases lay outside the gene matches. Germline CDR1 reads KGHDR; CDR2 reads SFDVKD. The length of the CDR3 is 16 residues. CDR3 bases: TGTGCCACCAGTGATTTGAGCGGGAGGGCTCGGAATGAGCAGTTCTTC. It codes for CATSDLSGRARNEQFF.

This clonotype has a count of ten or more. This chain connects TRBV29-1 to TRBJ1-5, with a possible D match to TRBD1 (6 bases). CDR3 length: 13 amino acids. Between the trimmed V and J ends, which lost 6 bases and 3 bases, there was a span of 12 bases. Germline V gives CDR1 SQVTM, CDR2 ANQGSEA. CDR3 protein: CSVVDRTNQPQHF. CDR3 DNA: TGCAGCGTAGTTGACAGGACCAATCAGCCCCAGCATTTT.

The chain employs TRBV19 and TRBJ2-5; 7 nucleotides line up with TRBD1. This CDR3 comprises 15 residues. Germline V gene lookup returns CDR1 LNHDA and CDR2 SQIVND (reference sequence). The V gene end was trimmed by 6 bases and the J gene end by 0 bases; junction bases not matched to a gene: 7. The DNA of the CDR3 is TGTGCCAGTAGCCCCGGGACAGCTTACCAAGAGACCCAGTACTTC. Amino acids: CASSPGTAYQETQYF.

This clonotype was observed at least ten times. The chain has TRBV11-2 and TRBJ2-1, with a possible D match to TRBD2 (6 bases). Germline loops: CDR1 SGHAT, CDR2 FQNNGV. The CDR3 sequence is 15 residues long. Trimming left V 1 base short and J 5 bases short, with 12 bases between. As DNA, the CDR3 is TGTGCCAGCAGCTTAGTTACTAGCTTAGACAATGAGCAGTTCTTC. As protein: CASSLVTSLDNEQFF.

This clonotype was seen repeatedly, ten times or more. This chain joins TRBV7-2 and TRBJ2-7; no firm D call. Trimming removed 5 bases from V and 2 bases from J, with 10 bases in between. Germline-derived CDR1 and CDR2 are SGHTA and FQGNSA. CDR3 length: 13 amino acids. The chain's CDR3 is CASSTRVPYEQYF. The CDR3 DNA follows: TGTGCCAGCAGCACTCGGGTCCCCTACGAGCAGTACTTC.